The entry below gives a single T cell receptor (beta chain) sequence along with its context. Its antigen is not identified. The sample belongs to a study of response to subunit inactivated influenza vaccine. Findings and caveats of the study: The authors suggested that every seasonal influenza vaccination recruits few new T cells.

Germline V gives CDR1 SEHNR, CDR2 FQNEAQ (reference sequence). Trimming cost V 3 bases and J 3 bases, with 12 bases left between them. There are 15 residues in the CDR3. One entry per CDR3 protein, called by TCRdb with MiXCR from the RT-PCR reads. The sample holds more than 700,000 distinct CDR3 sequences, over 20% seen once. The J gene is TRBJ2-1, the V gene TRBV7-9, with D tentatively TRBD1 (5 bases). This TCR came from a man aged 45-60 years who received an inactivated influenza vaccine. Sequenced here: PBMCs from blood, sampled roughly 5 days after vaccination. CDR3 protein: CASSFWSQGYNEQFF. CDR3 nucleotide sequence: TGTGCCAGCAGCTTTTGGTCTCAGGGCTACAATGAGCAGTTCTTC.